The entry below describes one TCR beta chain. Its antigen is still unknown. Regions amplified from RNA transcripts were the TCR beta CDR3 regions. First-round RT-PCR with HTBI primers amplified the TCR CDR3 region. TCRdb independently ran MiXCR on the multiplex PCR reads; one entry per CDR3 protein. The table has 300,000 to 450,000 distinct CDR3 sequences, 15% to 20% seen once. This CDR3 is 14 amino acids long. Germline CDR1 and CDR2: DFQATT and SNEGSKA (reference sequence). These data come from a study of T cells in Graves' hyperthyroidism and ophthalmopathy. Study details: Peripheral blood was drawn at first diagnosis, prior to all treatment.

Study results and caveats: Blood also contained most expanded thyroid clonotypes above 0.001.

The J gene is TRBJ2-6, the V gene TRBV20-1; D remains unclear. This receptor was taken from a woman between 35 and 50 years old with Graves' ophthalmopathy. The sample was blood. This CDR3 is CACYVGSGANVLTF. In nucleotides, the CDR3 is TGCGCCTGCTATGTGGGCTCTGGGGCCAACGTCCTGACTTTC.